This note documents a single TCR beta chain sequence. Germline values: CDR1 LNHNV, CDR2 YYDKDF (reference sequence). The CDR3 is 13 residues long. Trimming took off 1 base at V and 4 bases at J, with 7 bases between the two ends. This sample is drawn from a study of blood T cell repertoires in COVID-19. Study background: Acute-phase and convalescent COVID-19 samples originated in the United States, Italy and Spain.

TCRdb's table, derived via immunoSEQ multiplex PCR, lists solely in-frame clones and lacks some. The repertoire has about 210,000 clones, 86% of them found once; the top ten carry 0.7% to 0.85%. This chain uses TRBV15 with TRBJ1-1, with D possibly TRBD1 on 5 matching bases. This clonotype originated in a woman aged 70-85 years with acute or convalescent COVID-19. Sample: peripheral blood. CDR3 protein: CATSRVRGTEAFF. The CDR3 coding sequence is TGTGCCACCAGCAGAGTAAGGGGCACTGAAGCTTTCTTT.